The T cell receptor (beta chain) described here comes from a study of cytomegalovirus exposure and HLA in healthy donors. Study conclusions and caveats: Most TCR sequences were uncommon, yet certain public TCRs appeared in many donors. The authors enumerated around 150 TCR beta chains as linked to cytomegalovirus.

A multiplex PCR was run with 60 Vbeta primers and 13 Jbeta primers. Repertoires were generated with immunoSEQ multiplex PCR, while TCRdb's copy carries only in-frame clones and drops some. This table holds roughly 98,000 clones, 65% to 75% found once. In the case of this clone: Its cognate antigen is unknown.

V lost 0 bases to trimming and J lost 4 bases; unmatched junction nucleotides: 3. The CDR3 is made up of 14 amino acids. CDR1 and CDR2 from the germline V gene are SGDLS and YYNGEE. This sequence joins TRBV9 and TRBJ1-1; 7 bases map to TRBD1. Sample: PBMCs. This receptor was identified in a female donor in good health and CMV-seropositive. CDR3 sequence (DNA): TGTGCCAGCAGCGTAGCTCCAGGGGGCACTGAAGCTTTCTTT. It encodes CASSVAPGGTEAFF. The full variable domain, completed using reference TRBV9 and TRBJ1-1, is DSGVTQTPKHLITATGQRVTLRCSPRSGDLSVYWYQQSLDQGLQFLIQYYNGEERAKGNILERFSAQQFPDLHSELNLSSLELGDSALYFCASSVAPGGTEAFFGQGTRLTVV.